The TCR beta chain under discussion was sequenced for a study of blood T cells in healthy people across ages. They isolated at least 6 million PBMCs from each sample. Regarding this clonotype: Its antigen is unknown. Compared with germline, one end of the junction differs, possibly owing to a read error.

Findings and limits, study-wide: Fewer expanded clones and more diversity marked long-lived versus aged donors.

The CDR3 length is 12 residues. Germline V lookup: CDR1 DFQATT, CDR2 SNEGSKA (reference sequence). The authors ran a second PCR of about 7 to 11 cycles using a sample-barcoded 5' primer and a J-beta primer mix. Using its own MiXCR run on the 5' RACE reads, TCRdb lists one record per CDR3 protein. This sample carries 760,000 or so distinct CDR3 sequences, 20% to 25% of them seen once, and the ten largest clones take just under 9.5%. This sample also belongs to another study, concerning T cells of mothers and their children. That paper notes: It was observed that no persistent microchimeric T cell clones could be detected.

Sequencing was performed on blood. The chain links TRBV20-1 to TRBJ1-4; D possibly corresponds to TRBD1 (6 bases). This TCR came from a boy aged 5-17 years in good health. In DNA form, the CDR3 reads TGCAGTGCTAGGCATGTGGGGGCCCCGGTGGAATTT. It yields the protein CSARHVGAPVEF.